The TCR beta chain described here comes from a study of T cell responses to AZD1222 COVID-19 vaccine. General study findings and limits: Breadth and depth of Spike-specific TCRs rose after two AZD1222 doses.

This clone occurred once. Antigen specificity is unknown. The protocol was immunoSEQ multiplex PCR, while the TCRdb copy is restricted to in-frame clones and leaves out a portion. The sample includes about 130,000 clones, over 85% of them seen just once. Germline-derived CDR1 and CDR2 are SGHAT and FQDESV (reference sequence). With 5 bases clipped from V and 8 bases from J, the junction kept 8 bases outside the gene matches. This CDR3 region has 13 residues. The receptor comes from an adult in good health. V usage is TRBV11-1 and J usage is TRBJ1-2; 7 nucleotides align to TRBD1. Sequencing was performed on peripheral blood, taken on day 0 of AZD1222 vaccination. Written as DNA, the CDR3 is TGTGCCAGCAGCCCACAGGGGTCCGTGGGCTACACCTTC. This translates into CASSPQGSVGYTF.